Listed below are T cell receptor beta chains from one sample, sequenced in a study of shared clonotypes between healthy human individuals. Libraries were prepared by immunoSEQ multiplex PCR; TCRdb keeps only in-frame clonotypes and omits some of them. The sample includes about 1,500,000 clones, roughly 96% of them seen just once. The sample comprised naive CD4+ T cells sorted from blood. The receptors originated from a man between 25 and 39 years old in good health. CDR3s include the opening cysteine and the closing phenylalanine or tryptophan.

j_call: TRBJ1-1; v_call: TRBV28; cdr3_aa: CASELGNTEAFF
j_call: TRBJ2-1; v_call: TRBV7-6; cdr3_aa: CASSSQGLAAYNEQFF
j_call: TRBJ2-7; v_call: TRBV27; cdr3_aa: CASSSRFSYEQYF
j_call: TRBJ1-1; v_call: TRBV5-1; cdr3_aa: CASSLDSPNTEAFF
j_call: TRBJ2-7; v_call: TRBV5-1; cdr3_aa: CASRDLTNYEQYF
j_call: TRBJ2-7; v_call: TRBV6-5; cdr3_aa: CASRSSGAPDEQYF
j_call: TRBJ2-3; v_call: TRBV2; cdr3_aa: CASTVRVNTDTQYF
j_call: TRBJ1-1; v_call: TRBV27; cdr3_aa: CASSLLGVGNTEAFF
j_call: TRBJ1-3; v_call: TRBV21-1; cdr3_aa: CASSKPTGCGNTIYF
j_call: TRBJ2-1; v_call: TRBV2; cdr3_aa: CASRQGAAYNEQFF
j_call: TRBJ2-1; v_call: TRBV7-8; cdr3_aa: CASWPAGVHSSYNEQFF
j_call: TRBJ1-4; v_call: TRBV6-5; cdr3_aa: CASAYGQGWGEKLFF
j_call: TRBJ1-2; v_call: TRBV28; cdr3_aa: CASSLSLAGRGPLHGYTF
j_call: TRBJ2-7; v_call: TRBV19; cdr3_aa: CASSLRGGEQYF
j_call: TRBJ2-4; v_call: TRBV6-1; cdr3_aa: CASSIGGLGNIQYF
j_call: TRBJ2-2; v_call: TRBV7-2; cdr3_aa: CASSATRHWTGELFF
j_call: TRBJ1-3; v_call: TRBV28; cdr3_aa: CASSLWQAVSGNTIYF
j_call: TRBJ2-2; v_call: TRBV19; cdr3_aa: CASYTPPNRGGHGELFF
j_call: TRBJ2-7; v_call: TRBV28; cdr3_aa: CASSLKGPSYEQYF
j_call: TRBJ2-1; v_call: TRBV10-1; cdr3_aa: CASSESFRVEQFF
j_call: TRBJ2-1; v_call: TRBV5-6; cdr3_aa: CASRLGNGKGFF
j_call: TRBJ2-6; v_call: TRBV27; cdr3_aa: CASSLYRAGANVLTF
j_call: TRBJ2-1; v_call: TRBV18; cdr3_aa: CASSPRNSARYNEQFF
j_call: TRBJ2-7; v_call: TRBV19; cdr3_aa: CASSSFGTGLDEQYF
j_call: TRBJ1-3; v_call: TRBV7-9; cdr3_aa: CASSLRGSGNTIYF
j_call: TRBJ1-1; v_call: TRBV28; cdr3_aa: CASSHRQMNTEAFF
j_call: TRBJ2-7; v_call: TRBV6-5; cdr3_aa: CASSYSSSGASYEQYF
j_call: TRBJ1-4; v_call: TRBV18; cdr3_aa: CASSLALNEKLFF